This T cell receptor (beta chain) is from a study of blood T cell repertoires in COVID-19. Germline V gives CDR1 ENHRY, CDR2 SYGVKD. The CDR3 consists of 15 residues. The J segment lost 3 bases and the V segment lost 7 bases, leaving 6 bases of the junction unmatched. Using immunoSEQ multiplex PCR, the repertoire was profiled, and TCRdb retains in-frame clones only, with some absent. Counted here are tens of thousands of clones, roughly 84% occurring once; the ten biggest clones make up roughly 10%. Sequenced: peripheral blood. The chain links TRBV10-3 to TRBJ1-3, with TRBD1 matching 10 bases. This clonotype was sampled from a man aged 50 to 60 with COVID-19, enrolled during active disease. CDR3 residues: CAITETGGLGNTIYF. The CDR3 nucleotides are TGTGCCATCACCGAGACAGGGGGCCTTGGAAACACCATATATTTT.